This TCR beta chain was documented in a study of neurological immune-mediated disorders. Whole-study results and caveats: No expanded-clone CDR3 amino acid sequence recurred across subjects, suggesting private TCR-beta repertoires.

Specified time point: longitudinal time-point 1 (baseline). On this clonotype itself: As yet, its antigen is unknown.

Synthesis of cDNA used 5'RACE (with 10-nucleotide random UMIs). TCRdb reanalysed the 5' RACE reads using MiXCR and keeps one entry per CDR3 protein. The sample shows roughly 75,000 distinct CDR3 sequences, roughly an eighth of them seen only once. This TCR came from a female donor with HTLV-1-associated myelopathy (HAM/TSP). The material sequenced was PBMCs.

This CDR3 is CASSFERGIPQETQYF. For the CDR3, the DNA is TGCGCCAGCAGTTTTGAGAGAGGGATACCCCAAGAGACCCAGTACTTC. This rearrangement joins TRBV5-1 to TRBJ2-5, with a possible D match to TRBD2 (5 bases). Trimming removed 5 bases at V and 1 base at J, with 18 bases between. The germline CDR1 and CDR2 sequences are SGHRS and YFSETQ. This CDR3 comprises 16 residues. The complete variable domain, with remaining parts taken from reference TRBV5-1 and TRBJ2-5, reads KAGVTQTPRYLIKTRGQQVTLSCSPISGHRSVSWYQQTPGQGLQFLFEYFSETQRNKGNFPGRFSGRQFSNSRSEMNVSTLELGDSALYLCASSFERGIPQETQYFGPGTRLLVL.